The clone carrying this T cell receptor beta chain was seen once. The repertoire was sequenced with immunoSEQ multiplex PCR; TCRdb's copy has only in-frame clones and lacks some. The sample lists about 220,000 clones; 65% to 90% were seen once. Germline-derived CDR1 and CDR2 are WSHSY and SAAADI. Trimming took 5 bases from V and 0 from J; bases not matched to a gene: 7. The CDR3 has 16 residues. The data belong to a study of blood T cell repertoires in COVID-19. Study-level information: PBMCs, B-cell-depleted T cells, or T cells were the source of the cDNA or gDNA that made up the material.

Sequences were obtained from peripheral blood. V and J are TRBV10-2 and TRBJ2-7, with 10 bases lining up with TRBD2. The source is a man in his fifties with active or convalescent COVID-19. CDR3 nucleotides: TGCGCCAGCAGTCCCCAACTAGCGGGGAGCTCCTACGAGCAGTACTTC. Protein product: CASSPQLAGSSYEQYF.